These 20 T cell receptor beta chains share one sample of origin, sequenced in a study of vaccination effects on CD4 cells after COVID-19. Only in-frame clones appear in the TCRdb table, and some are missing; sequencing was by immunoSEQ multiplex PCR. Of 50,000 or so clones listed, 79% are singletons. These receptors' antigens are unknown. ViraFEST assay sequencing came after antigen-specific CD4+ T cells were expanded with viral peptide pools. Culture proceeded for more than 8 days, and CD4+ T cells were then isolated. Prior SARS-CoV-2 infection was absent in the vaccine recipients, as shown by negative nucleocapsid antibodies. The sequencing used CD4+ T cells from PBMCs cultured with HCoV-OC43 spike peptides, collected before COVID-19 vaccination. Subset of the sample: HCoV-OC43 spike overlapping peptide pool stimulation. The source is a human donor who received a COVID-19 vaccine.

V and J are TRBV27 and TRBJ2-6; possibly TRBD2 for D (5 bases). Trimming left V 3 bases short and J 0 bases short, with 12 bases between. The CDR3 extends over 17 amino acids. Germline values: CDR1 MNHEY, CDR2 SMNVEV (reference sequence). In DNA, the CDR3 is TGTGCCAGCAGTTTTAGGTCGGGGAGCTCTGGGGCCAACGTCCTGACTTTC. As protein: CASSFRSGSSGANVLTF. The full variable domain, in which reference TRBV27 and TRBJ2-6 provide the parts outside the CDR3, is EAQVTQNPRYLITVTGKKLTVTCSQNMNHEYMSWYRQDPGLGLRQIYYSMNVEVTDKGDVPEGYKVSRKEKRNFPLILESPSPNQTSLYFCASSFRSGSSGANVLTFGAGSRLTVL.

This clone was detected only once. V gene TRBV5-1 combines with J gene TRBJ1-6; 8 nucleotides match TRBD1. This CDR3 is 16 amino acids long. The V gene's germline CDR1 is SGHRS and CDR2 YFSETQ. Losses at the gene ends were 4 bases for V and 0 bases for J; bases not matched to a gene: 3. CDR3 loop: CASSKQGVSYNSPLHF. CDR3 nucleotides: TGCGCCAGCAGCAAACAGGGGGTCTCCTATAATTCACCCCTCCACTTT.

As DNA, the CDR3 is TGTGCCAGCACTCCGGACAGGGGGTACAATGAGCAGTTCTTC. Its protein is CASTPDRGYNEQFF. The genes are TRBV18 and TRBJ2-1; TRBD1 matches at 10 bases. CDR1 and CDR2 from the germline V gene are KGHSH and LQKENI. V was pared by 8 bases and J by 4 bases, with 5 bases of the junction left unmatched. This CDR3 has 14 amino acids.

This clone occurred a few times. This chain uses TRBV6-4 with TRBJ2-1; a weak D match, TRBD1 (5 bases). V lost 3 bases to trimming and J lost 4 bases, with 10 bases between them. The germline V gene encodes CDR1 MRHNA and CDR2 SNTAGT. The CDR3 is 14 amino acids. The CDR3 nucleotides are TGTGCCAGCAGTGAGGGGCCGAATTACAATGAGCAGTTCTTC. This encodes CASSEGPNYNEQFF.

The chain has TRBV4-3 and TRBJ2-2, with a tentative D call TRBD2 (7 bases). Looked up from germline, CDR1 is LGHNA and CDR2 is YSLEER. The V end was cut by 0 bases, the J end by 7 bases, with 18 bases between. There are 17 residues in the CDR3. Here the CDR3 DNA reads TGCGCCAGCAGCCAAGAACTTGTGGGGGGGCCCCACGGGGAGCTGTTTTTT. As protein: CASSQELVGGPHGELFF.

The genes are TRBV6-5 and TRBJ2-2; D is ambiguous. Trimming pared 6 bases from V and 4 bases from J, leaving 6 bases between. The CDR3 has 12 amino acids. Germline CDR1 is MNHEY and CDR2 is SVGAGI. The CDR3 spells CASSRSTGELFF. The CDR3 bases are TGTGCCAGCAGCCGATCCACCGGGGAGCTGTTTTTT.

This chain connects TRBV6-2 or TRBV6-3 to TRBJ1-5, with 11 bases lining up with TRBD1. The CDR3 sequence is 14 residues long. J was trimmed by 4 bases and V by 5 bases; bases with no gene match: 1. The germline CDR1 and CDR2 sequences are MNHEY and SVGEGT. The CDR3 DNA sequence: TGTGCCAGCAGTGGGACAGGGGGGAATCAGCCCCAGCATTTT. Its translation: CASSGTGGNQPQHF.

The chain has TRBV30 and TRBJ2-3; 11 bases line up with TRBD1. V lost 2 bases and J lost 5; bases outside the gene matches: 9. In germline, CDR1 is GTSNPN, CDR2 SVGIG (reference sequence). The CDR3 is made up of 16 amino acids. DNA of the CDR3: TGTGCCTGGAGTCCTCCGGGACAGGGGGTCGGAGATACGCAGTATTTT. Its protein product is CAWSPPGQGVGDTQYF.

The chain links TRBV5-1 to TRBJ2-6; D tentatively fits TRBD1 or TRBD2 (5 bases each). The CDR3 consists of 16 residues. Germline V lookup: CDR1 SGHRS, CDR2 YFSETQ. Trimming left V 4 bases short and J 0 bases short, with 11 bases between. For the CDR3, the DNA is TGCGCCAGCAGCCAGGGACCGAGCTCTGGGGCCAACGTCCTGACTTTC. It yields the protein CASSQGPSSGANVLTF. The whole variable domain, remainder taken from reference TRBV5-1 and TRBJ2-6, is KAGVTQTPRYLIKTRGQQVTLSCSPISGHRSVSWYQQTPGQGLQFLFEYFSETQRNKGNFPGRFSGRQFSNSRSEMNVSTLELGDSALYLCASSQGPSSGANVLTFGAGSRLTVL.

This chain links TRBV5-1 with TRBJ2-1, with 8 bases identical to TRBD2. V lost 0 bases to trimming and J lost 9 bases; unmatched junction nucleotides: 11. Germline V CDR1 and CDR2: SGHRS, YFSETQ. The CDR3 runs to 16 residues. The CDR3 region is CASSLGSAGGLGEQFF. The CDR3 DNA is TGCGCCAGCAGCTTGGGGTCCGCGGGGGGTCTAGGTGAGCAGTTCTTC. Full variable domain (rest looked up from reference TRBV5-1 and TRBJ2-1): KAGVTQTPRYLIKTRGQQVTLSCSPISGHRSVSWYQQTPGQGLQFLFEYFSETQRNKGNFPGRFSGRQFSNSRSEMNVSTLELGDSALYLCASSLGSAGGLGEQFFGPGTRLTVL.

Here the CDR3 reads CASSRTGGGSGANVLTF. CDR3 nucleotide sequence: TGTGCCAGCAGTCGGACAGGGGGAGGCTCTGGGGCCAACGTCCTGACTTTC. The chain recombines TRBV6-6 with TRBJ2-6; 10 bases line up with TRBD1. CDR3 length: 17 amino acids. Germline trimming cut 5 bases from V and 0 bases from J; bases unmatched to any gene: 4. Germline V gives CDR1 MNHNY, CDR2 SVGAGI (reference sequence).

V is TRBV6-5 and J is TRBJ2-2; the D gene is possibly TRBD1 (6 bases). Trimming shortened V by 8 bases and J by 4 bases, and 17 bases separated the two germline ends. CDR3 length: 15 amino acids. The germline CDR1 and CDR2 sequences are MNHEY and SVGAGI. The CDR3 nucleotides read TGTGCCAGCCGCTATGGCAGGGGATCCACCGGGGAGCTGTTTTTT. Amino acids: CASRYGRGSTGELFF.

The chain joins TRBV5-1 to TRBJ1-2, with a tentative D call TRBD1 (5 bases). CDR1 is SGHRS, CDR2 YFSETQ, per germline. V lost 4 bases to trimming and J lost 4 bases, with 17 bases between them. The CDR3 spans 15 residues. This CDR3 is CASSILGGEFYGYTF. CDR3 sequence (DNA): TGCGCCAGCAGCATATTGGGAGGGGAGTTCTATGGCTACACCTTC.

This clone was seen a few times. The chain links TRBV4-1 to TRBJ1-2; 7 bases agree with TRBD1. CDR1 is MGHRA and CDR2 is YSYEKL in the germline V gene. The J segment lost 5 bases and the V segment lost 0 bases, leaving 12 bases of the junction unmatched. The CDR3 loop spans 17 amino acids. CDR3 sequence (DNA): TGCGCCAGCAGCCAAGATCGCGAGACAGGGAGGCGATATGGCTACACCTTC. Translating gives CASSQDRETGRRYGYTF.

This clone occurred once. The V call is TRBV14, the J call TRBJ1-2, with TRBD1 identical over 9 bases. V dropped 4 bases and J dropped 2; count of bases not matched to a gene: 5. Germline V gives CDR1 SGHDN, CDR2 FVKESK. CDR3 length equals 15 residues. The chain's CDR3 is CASSPTGGSNYGYTF. Written as DNA, the CDR3 is TGTGCCAGCAGCCCGACAGGGGGATCAAACTATGGCTACACCTTC.

V and J are TRBV12-3 or TRBV12-4 and TRBJ1-6, with a possible D match to TRBD1 (5 bases). The CDR3 is 13 residues long. Deletions cut 6 bases from V and 12 bases from J, with 15 bases between. In DNA form, the CDR3 reads TGTGCCAGCAGGACGACGGCAGGGATACCCCTCCACTTT. It codes for CASRTTAGIPLHF.

The V call is TRBV5-8, the J call TRBJ2-3, with a tentative D call TRBD2 (6 bases). V was shortened by 8 bases and J by 4 bases, with 17 bases between the two germline ends. The CDR3 sequence is 14 residues long. Looked up from germline, CDR1 is SGHTS and CDR2 is YDEGEE. The DNA of the CDR3 is TGTGCCAGTACCGGCGCTCCGGGGGCAGATACGCAGTATTTT. It yields the protein CASTGAPGADTQYF.

In its sample, this clone was seen once. This chain joins TRBV21-1 and TRBJ2-5. TRBV21-1 is deemed a pseudogene. The CDR3 has 19 amino acids. CDR3 amino acids: CASSKRRSLPQINQETQYF. In nucleotides, the CDR3 is TGTGCCAGCAGCAAAAGGAGATCGCTTCCACAGATTAATCAAGAGACCCAGTACTTC.

This clone occurred once. The rearrangement uses TRBV5-1 and TRBJ2-5; D perhaps matches TRBD1 (5 bases). V lost 3 bases to trimming and J lost 5 bases, with 14 bases between them. The CDR3 is made up of 14 amino acids. Germline CDR1 is SGHRS and CDR2 is YFSETQ. The CDR3 DNA reads TGCGCCAGCAGCTCCGTGGCCAGGGATGAGACCCAGTACTTC. Amino acid sequence: CASSSVARDETQYF.

J is TRBJ2-7 and V is TRBV2; perhaps TRBD1 as D (6 bases). V was clipped by 0 bases and J by 3 bases, with 9 bases between them. The CDR3 contains 14 residues. Germline-derived CDR1 and CDR2 are SNHLY and FYNNEI. The CDR3 DNA sequence: TGTGCCAGCAGTGAAGCGGGGGCGGGCTACGAGCAGTACGTC. It specifies CASSEAGAGYEQYV.